The source of this T cell receptor beta chain is a study of identical twins. Study-wide points: Whereas memory repertoires showed no such difference, abundant cord blood beta clonotypes carried fewer insertions.

This clonotype was detected many times. Its target is not known. This CDR3 contains 16 residues. Germline loops: CDR1 LNHNV, CDR2 YYDKDF (reference sequence). V was trimmed by 3 bases and J by 1 base, leaving 15 bases between them. MiXCR, run by TCRdb on the 5' RACE reads, gives a single entry per CDR3 protein. The sample lists approximately 240,000 distinct CDR3 sequences, over 12% seen once, with approximately 8.2% in the top ten. The sequence was obtained from a woman aged 18-29 years in good health. The V gene is TRBV15, the J gene TRBJ1-1; possible D gene TRBD1, 6 bases. Sequenced sample: memory (CD45RO+) T cells sorted from blood. CDR3 bases: TGTGCCACCAGCAGGGGTGGCACAGGGCGGAACACTGAAGCTTTCTTT. As protein: CATSRGGTGRNTEAFF.